Listed below are T cell receptor beta chains from one sample, sequenced in a study of T cell responses to AZD1222 COVID-19 vaccine. Assay: immunoSEQ multiplex PCR; the TCRdb copy retains only in-frame clones and omits some. The sample includes roughly 150,000 clones, almost 90% of them seen just once. Specimen: peripheral blood, collected on day 0 of AZD1222 vaccination. These receptors were collected from an adult in good health. Both conserved end residues are part of each CDR3. Fields, in order: CDR3 protein, CDR3 DNA, J gene, D gene, clone size, V gene. D genes are given only for firm matches. Size is omitted from some rows. Given values are once, few, many or a class for expanded clones.

CDR3aa: CASSPLISGANVLTF
CDR3nt: TGTGCCAGCAGCCCCCTAATCTCTGGGGCCAACGTCCTGACTTTC
j_gene: TRBJ2-6
d_gene: .
abundance: .
v_gene: TRBV7-2

CDR3aa: CASSEQGARSPLHF
CDR3nt: TGTGCCAGCAGTGAACAGGGGGCCCGTTCACCCCTCCACTTT
j_gene: TRBJ1-6
d_gene: TRBD1
abundance: .
v_gene: TRBV28

CDR3aa: CASSPTLMNTEAFF
CDR3nt: TGTGCCAGCAGCCCTACCCTAATGAACACTGAAGCTTTCTTT
j_gene: TRBJ1-1
d_gene: .
abundance: .
v_gene: TRBV9

CDR3aa: CASSFRTGNTEAFF
CDR3nt: TGTGCCAGCAGCTTTCGGACAGGGAACACTGAAGCTTTCTTT
j_gene: TRBJ1-1
d_gene: TRBD1
abundance: .
v_gene: TRBV9

CDR3aa: CASSRATGLMNTEAFF
CDR3nt: TGTGCCAGCAGTCGGGCGACAGGGCTCATGAACACTGAAGCTTTCTTT
j_gene: TRBJ1-1
d_gene: TRBD1
abundance: .
v_gene: TRBV4-2

CDR3aa: CATSRDGGARWNTEAFF
CDR3nt: TGTGCCACCAGCAGAGATGGGGGGGCTAGGTGGAACACTGAAGCTTTCTTT
j_gene: TRBJ1-1
d_gene: .
abundance: .
v_gene: TRBV15

CDR3aa: CASSLVGRNTEAFF
CDR3nt: TGTGCCAGCAGCTTAGTGGGCAGGAACACTGAAGCTTTCTTT
j_gene: TRBJ1-1
d_gene: .
abundance: .
v_gene: TRBV7-8

CDR3aa: CATKRHPGGNSNQPQHF
CDR3nt: TGTGCCACCAAACGGCATCCGGGGGGTAATAGCAATCAGCCCCAGCATTTT
j_gene: TRBJ1-5
d_gene: .
abundance: .
v_gene: TRBV15

CDR3aa: CASSETGGRTEAFF
CDR3nt: TGTGCCAGCAGTGAAACAGGGGGCCGGACTGAAGCTTTCTTT
j_gene: TRBJ1-1
d_gene: TRBD1
abundance: .
v_gene: TRBV25-1

CDR3aa: CASSPREGAIYEQYF
CDR3nt: TGTGCCAGCAGCCCCAGGGAGGGGGCTATCTACGAGCAGTACTTC
j_gene: TRBJ2-7
d_gene: .
abundance: .
v_gene: TRBV7-3

CDR3aa: CASSLASTDTQYF
CDR3nt: TGCGCCAGCAGCTTGGCTAGCACAGATACGCAGTATTTT
j_gene: TRBJ2-3
d_gene: .
abundance: .
v_gene: TRBV5-1

CDR3aa: CASSKGQASMDTQYF
CDR3nt: TGTGCCAGCAGCAAGGGACAGGCAAGTATGGATACGCAGTATTTT
j_gene: TRBJ2-3
d_gene: TRBD1
abundance: .
v_gene: TRBV5-4

CDR3aa: CASSSPGLAVYEQYF
CDR3nt: TGTGCCAGCAGCTCCCCGGGACTAGCAGTGTACGAGCAGTACTTC
j_gene: TRBJ2-7
d_gene: TRBD2
abundance: .
v_gene: TRBV7-2

CDR3aa: CASSQWDSPLHF
CDR3nt: TGTGCCAGCAGCCAATGGGACTCACCCCTCCACTTT
j_gene: TRBJ1-6
d_gene: .
abundance: .
v_gene: TRBV14

CDR3aa: CASSPGLAATQYF
CDR3nt: TGTGCCAGCAGCCCTGGACTAGCGGCTACCCAGTACTTC
j_gene: TRBJ2-5
d_gene: TRBD2
abundance: few
v_gene: TRBV28

CDR3aa: CASSPIQDSPLHF
CDR3nt: TGTGCCAGCAGTCCAATACAGGACTCACCCCTCCACTTT
j_gene: TRBJ1-6
d_gene: .
abundance: .
v_gene: TRBV28

CDR3aa: CASREAFSGNTIYF
CDR3nt: TGTGCCAGCCGAGAAGCCTTCTCTGGAAACACCATATATTTT
j_gene: TRBJ1-3
d_gene: .
abundance: few
v_gene: TRBV16

CDR3aa: CASSQDRAGNTIYF
CDR3nt: TGCGCCAGCAGCCAGGACAGGGCCGGAAACACCATATATTTT
j_gene: TRBJ1-3
d_gene: TRBD1
abundance: .
v_gene: TRBV5-1

CDR3aa: CASSVEGASYGYTF
CDR3nt: TGTGCCAGCAGTGTGGAGGGGGCGAGCTATGGCTACACCTTC
j_gene: TRBJ1-2
d_gene: TRBD1
abundance: once
v_gene: TRBV2

CDR3aa: CASSLGPPDASYEQYF
CDR3nt: TGTGCCAGCAGCTTAGGGCCCCCCGACGCCTCCTACGAGCAGTACTTC
j_gene: TRBJ2-7
d_gene: .
abundance: few
v_gene: TRBV5-5

CDR3aa: CASKFAGGQPQHF
CDR3nt: TGTGCCAGCAAGTTTGCGGGAGGCCAGCCCCAGCATTTT
j_gene: TRBJ1-5
d_gene: .
abundance: .
v_gene: TRBV27

CDR3aa: CASSFGDRGVGTIYF
CDR3nt: TGTGCCAGCAGCTTTGGGGACAGGGGAGTGGGCACCATATATTTT
j_gene: TRBJ1-3
d_gene: TRBD1
abundance: .
v_gene: TRBV7-9

CDR3aa: CASSFRGGFGTF
CDR3nt: TGTGCCAGCAGTTTTCGGGGCGGGTTTGGCACCTTC
j_gene: TRBJ1-2
d_gene: .
abundance: .
v_gene: TRBV28

CDR3aa: CASSHVLRETQYF
CDR3nt: TGTGCCAGTTCCCACGTACTCCGAGAGACCCAGTACTTC
j_gene: TRBJ2-5
d_gene: .
abundance: .
v_gene: TRBV19

CDR3aa: CASSPLGGQKGNTIYF
CDR3nt: TGTGCCAGCTCACCACTCGGCGGACAGAAGGGAAACACCATATATTTT
j_gene: TRBJ1-3
d_gene: .
abundance: .
v_gene: TRBV18

CDR3aa: CASSYPWGGDTQYF
CDR3nt: TGTGCCAGCAGTTATCCATGGGGGGGAGATACGCAGTATTTT
j_gene: TRBJ2-3
d_gene: TRBD2
abundance: .
v_gene: TRBV6-2/TRBV6-3

CDR3aa: CASSLEGTGPAGNTIYF
CDR3nt: TGTGCCAGCAGCTTAGAGGGGACAGGGCCGGCTGGAAACACCATATATTTT
j_gene: TRBJ1-3
d_gene: TRBD1
abundance: .
v_gene: TRBV7-6

CDR3aa: CASSFRTGTNTEAFF
CDR3nt: TGTGCCAGCAGTTTTCGAACAGGGACGAACACTGAAGCTTTCTTT
j_gene: TRBJ1-1
d_gene: .
abundance: .
v_gene: TRBV27

CDR3aa: CASSQDANYGYTF
CDR3nt: TGTGCCAGCTCACAGGATGCTAACTATGGCTACACCTTC
j_gene: TRBJ1-2
d_gene: .
abundance: .
v_gene: TRBV3-1/TRBV3-2

CDR3aa: CASSPYQSNTGELFF
CDR3nt: TGTGCCAGTAGTCCTTATCAGTCGAACACCGGGGAGCTGTTTTTT
j_gene: TRBJ2-2
d_gene: .
abundance: .
v_gene: TRBV19

CDR3aa: CASSPQGNYGYTF
CDR3nt: TGTGCCAGTAGTCCCCAGGGAAACTATGGCTACACCTTC
j_gene: TRBJ1-2
d_gene: .
abundance: .
v_gene: TRBV19

CDR3aa: CASSNWGQGSQYF
CDR3nt: TGTGCCAGCAGCAATTGGGGACAGGGGTCCCAGTACTTC
j_gene: TRBJ2-5
d_gene: TRBD1
abundance: .
v_gene: TRBV25-1

CDR3aa: CASSHSAAGVGETQYF
CDR3nt: TGTGCCAGCAGTCACTCGGCGGCGGGAGTAGGGGAGACCCAGTACTTC
j_gene: TRBJ2-5
d_gene: TRBD2
abundance: .
v_gene: TRBV25-1

CDR3aa: CASSQGDYGYTF
CDR3nt: TGTGCCAGCAGCCAAGGGGACTATGGCTACACCTTC
j_gene: TRBJ1-2
d_gene: .
abundance: .
v_gene: TRBV16

CDR3aa: CASSLVGTGIQPQHF
CDR3nt: TGTGCCAGCAGCTTGGTCGGGACAGGGATTCAGCCCCAGCATTTT
j_gene: TRBJ1-5
d_gene: TRBD1
abundance: .
v_gene: TRBV5-5

CDR3aa: CASSPLAGVETQYF
CDR3nt: TGTGCCAGCAGTCCGCTAGCGGGAGTTGAGACCCAGTACTTC
j_gene: TRBJ2-5
d_gene: TRBD2
abundance: .
v_gene: TRBV27

CDR3aa: CASRGGQAGNQPQHF
CDR3nt: TGTGCCAGTAGAGGGGGCCAGGCCGGCAATCAGCCCCAGCATTTT
j_gene: TRBJ1-5
d_gene: TRBD1
abundance: once
v_gene: TRBV19

CDR3aa: CASSFRGLSYNEQFF
CDR3nt: TGTGCCAGCAGCTTTAGGGGGCTCTCCTACAATGAGCAGTTCTTC
j_gene: TRBJ2-1
d_gene: TRBD1
abundance: .
v_gene: TRBV7-3

CDR3aa: CASSGSPQETQYF
CDR3nt: TGTGCCAGCAGCGGTTCACCCCAAGAGACCCAGTACTTC
j_gene: TRBJ2-5
d_gene: .
abundance: .
v_gene: TRBV12-3/TRBV12-4

CDR3aa: CAITTGEDTQYF
CDR3nt: TGTGCCATCACAACGGGAGAAGATACGCAGTATTTT
j_gene: TRBJ2-3
d_gene: .
abundance: .
v_gene: TRBV10-3

CDR3aa: CASRRRGQVNYGYTF
CDR3nt: TGTGCCAGCAGGAGGCGCGGCCAGGTTAACTATGGCTACACCTTC
j_gene: TRBJ1-2
d_gene: .
abundance: .
v_gene: TRBV6-5

CDR3aa: CASSIKRITTEAFF
CDR3nt: TGTGCCAGTAGTATTAAGAGGATTACCACTGAAGCTTTCTTT
j_gene: TRBJ1-1
d_gene: .
abundance: .
v_gene: TRBV19

CDR3aa: CASQPDDRGNQPQHF
CDR3nt: TGTGCCAGCCAACCAGACGACAGGGGCAATCAGCCCCAGCATTTT
j_gene: TRBJ1-5
d_gene: TRBD1
abundance: .
v_gene: TRBV19

CDR3aa: CASSPVTSGIISYEQYF
CDR3nt: TGTGCCAGCAGCCCAGTTACTAGCGGGATTATCTCCTACGAGCAGTACTTC
j_gene: TRBJ2-7
d_gene: TRBD2
abundance: .
v_gene: TRBV3-1/TRBV3-2